Below are 29 T cell receptor beta chains sequenced from a single sample in a study of T cell repertoires in cytomegalovirus infection. From the reads, TCRdb called clonotypes with MiXCR, one entry per CDR3 protein. Of about 230,000 distinct CDR3 sequences listed, 22% are singletons. Sequencing was carried out using CD8+ T cells from PBMCs. The receptor set was obtained from a human donor in good health (CMV status not recorded). Some clones in this sample may be carry-over from other donors' samples.

The rearrangement uses TRBV28 and TRBJ2-7; D unclear. V lost 3 bases, J lost 4 bases, and 19 bases lay in between. Germline loops: CDR1 MDHEN, CDR2 SYDVKM. There are 16 residues in the CDR3. The CDR3 reads CASSFHLGTSPYEQYF. In DNA, the CDR3 is TGTGCCAGCAGTTTTCATTTGGGTACTTCCCCATACGAGCAGTACTTC.

The rearrangement links TRBV19 to TRBJ2-1, with TRBD2 matching over 13 bases. Germline CDR1 LNHDA, CDR2 SQIVND (reference sequence). After removal of 6 bases from V and 0 bases from J, the junction contained 8 bases not matched to a gene. The CDR3 has 18 residues. This chain's CDR3 is CASRLTSGGPSSYNEQFF. CDR3 nucleotides: TGTGCCAGTAGGTTGACTAGCGGGGGGCCGAGCTCCTACAATGAGCAGTTCTTC.

This chain uses TRBV9 with TRBJ2-1; 8 nucleotides match TRBD1. V lost 3 bases to trimming and J lost 0 bases; unmatched junction nucleotides: 5. Per germline, CDR1 SGDLS and CDR2 YYNGEE. CDR3 length: 16 residues. The CDR3 bases are TGTGCCAGCAGCGGGACAGGGTCCAGCTCCTACAATGAGCAGTTCTTC. Its protein product is CASSGTGSSSYNEQFF.

Details on this clonotype: The junction departs from germline at one end; a sequencing error may be responsible. The CDR3 is CASSASGGAQLF. The CDR3 bases are TGTGCCAGCAGCGCTAGCGGGGGGGCTCAGCTCTTC. The gene calls are TRBV14 and TRBJ2-1; 12 nucleotides align to TRBD2. The germline CDR1 and CDR2 sequences are SGHDN and FVKESK. The CDR3 consists of 12 residues.

This chain uses TRBV2 with TRBJ1-2, with 11 bases matching TRBD1. Germline V lookup: CDR1 SNHLY, CDR2 FYNNEI. J gave up 8 bases and V 6 bases, and 8 bases lay outside the gene matches. The length of the CDR3 is 14 residues. CDR3 nucleotides: TGTGCCAGCAGAAACGGACAGGGGGCGACGGGCTACACCTTC. Translation gives CASRNGQGATGYTF.

The chain uses TRBV19 and TRBJ2-1; 11 nucleotides line up with TRBD2. V dropped 4 bases and J dropped 6; count of bases not matched to a gene: 5. The germline V gene encodes CDR1 LNHDA and CDR2 SQIVND (reference sequence). This CDR3 is built from 15 residues. CDR3 loop: CASSTGLAEANEQFF. The CDR3, as DNA: TGTGCCAGTAGTACGGGACTAGCGGAGGCCAATGAGCAGTTCTTC.

The chain has TRBV28 and TRBJ2-2; D might be TRBD2 (6 bases). CDR3 size: 15 residues. CDR1 and CDR2 (germline): MDHEN, SYDVKM. V lost 7 bases, J lost 4 bases, and 16 bases lay in between. CDR3 sequence reads: CASNPEGGGTGELFF. The CDR3 DNA sequence: TGTGCCAGCAATCCTGAGGGAGGCGGCACCGGGGAGCTGTTTTTT.

The V and J genes are TRBV12-3 or TRBV12-4 and TRBJ2-7; TRBD2 matches 7 bases. CDR3 length: 16 amino acids. Losses at the gene ends were 3 bases for V and 1 base for J; bases not matched to a gene: 9. DNA of the CDR3: TGTGCCAGCAGTTTTTCCCTCGGGGAGGGTTCCTACGAGCAGTACTTC. This encodes CASSFSLGEGSYEQYF.

This clonotype has more than one count but fewer than ten. V usage is TRBV11-1 and J usage is TRBJ2-7; 9 bases agree with TRBD1. V was pared by 6 bases and J by 1 base, with 7 bases of the junction left unmatched. Germline loops: CDR1 SGHAT, CDR2 FQDESV (reference sequence). The CDR3 spans 15 residues. DNA for the CDR3: TGTGCCAGCAGTCAAGCCGGGACAGGGTCCTACGAGCAGTACTTC. Residues: CASSQAGTGSYEQYF.

This clonotype turned up a few times. The chain combines TRBV7-9 with TRBJ2-5; the match to TRBD2 covers 10 bases. CDR1 is SEHNR, CDR2 FQNEAQ, per germline (reference sequence). The CDR3 runs to 15 residues. Unmatched junction bases numbered 5, after V lost 2 bases and J lost 5 bases. DNA of the CDR3: TGTGCCAGCAGCTTACCTAGCGGGGGCCCGGAGACCCAGTACTTC. Amino acid sequence: CASSLPSGGPETQYF.

This clonotype was observed a few times. The DNA for the CDR3 is TGTGCCAGCAGCTACCCGGGACAGGGAAGCACAGATACGCAGTATTTT. This encodes CASSYPGQGSTDTQYF. The V gene is TRBV7-8, the J gene TRBJ2-3; 9 bases agree with TRBD1. The CDR3 is 16 residues long. Germline V gives CDR1 SGHVS, CDR2 FQNEAQ. V lost 4 bases, J lost 0 bases, and 5 bases stayed unmatched.

There are many counts of this clonotype. CDR3 DNA sequence: TGTGCCAGCAGCTTAAGGGACAGGGGCGATCCCTCAGGGCCCCAGCATTTT. Protein product: CASSLRDRGDPSGPQHF. The genes are TRBV7-2 and TRBJ1-5, with 10 bases fitting TRBD1. The CDR3 has 17 amino acids. J was trimmed by 9 bases and V by 2 bases; bases with no gene match: 13. The germline V gene encodes CDR1 SGHTA and CDR2 FQGNSA.

This clonotype was detected only a few times. The CDR3 protein is CSVESGTGTHEQFF. The CDR3 DNA is TGCAGCGTTGAATCCGGGACAGGGACGCATGAGCAGTTCTTC. V gene TRBV29-1 combines with J gene TRBJ2-1, with 9 bases identical to TRBD1. Germline lookup yields CDR1 SQVTM and CDR2 ANQGSEA. This CDR3 contains 14 residues. J was trimmed by 8 bases and V by 2 bases; bases with no gene match: 7.

This clonotype was found many times. The genes are TRBV7-2 and TRBJ1-1; TRBD1 might be the D (5 bases). The CDR3 has 13 residues. Germline V CDR1 and CDR2: SGHTA, FQGNSA. The ends were cut back, 5 bases at V and 6 bases at J, with 13 bases in the middle. CDR3 DNA sequence: TGTGCCAGCAGCGCAATCGGGGGTCCTGAAGCTTTCTTT. It is translated as CASSAIGGPEAFF.

On this clonotype: Germline and junction disagree at one end, which may indicate a read error. The V call is TRBV10-3, the J call TRBJ2-7, with 12 bases identical to TRBD2. The CDR3 spans 13 residues. Germline CDR1 reads ENHRY; CDR2 reads SYGVKD. Here the CDR3 DNA reads TGTGCCGTCAGTGGACTAGCGGGGAGCGAGCAGTACTTC. Protein product: CAVSGLAGSEQYF.

This clonotype was counted ten times or more. The rearrangement joins TRBV6-6 to TRBJ2-6; possible D gene TRBD1, 6 bases. Trimming pared 6 bases from V and 1 base from J, leaving 16 bases between. The CDR3 loop spans 17 amino acids. Per the germline V gene, CDR1 is MNHNY and CDR2 is SVGAGI (reference sequence). The CDR3 nucleotides read TGTGCCAGCAGCCCGGGACACGAAACATCTGGGGCCAACGTCCTGACTTTC. Residues: CASSPGHETSGANVLTF.

This clonotype showed up many times. The rearrangement uses TRBV7-2 and TRBJ1-1; D unresolved. The CDR3 is 15 residues long. The V gene's germline CDR1 is SGHTA and CDR2 FQGNSA. The V gene lost 5 bases and the J gene lost 0 bases, with 13 bases spanning the gap. The CDR3 loop is CASSPGRSLNTEAFF. As DNA, the CDR3 is TGTGCCAGCAGCCCCGGGAGGAGCCTGAACACTGAAGCTTTCTTT.

This clonotype was observed a handful of times. The rearrangement links TRBV4-1 to TRBJ1-1, with D perhaps matching TRBD1 (6 bases). The CDR3 loop spans 16 amino acids. V lost 1 base, J lost 1 base, and 13 bases lay in between. Germline CDR1 reads MGHRA; CDR2 reads YSYEKL. The CDR3 coding sequence is TGCGCCAGCAGCCAAGCCCCCGGACAGACGAACACTGAAGCTTTCTTT. It yields the protein CASSQAPGQTNTEAFF.

This clonotype was picked up a small number of times. This chain links TRBV6-4 with TRBJ1-1; D gene unclear. From germline, CDR1 is MRHNA and CDR2 SNTAGT. V was pared by 3 bases and J by 5 bases, with 10 bases between. The CDR3 has 13 residues. The CDR3 spells CASSEGPPTEAFF. The CDR3 nucleotides are TGTGCCAGCAGTGAAGGACCCCCGACTGAAGCTTTCTTT.

This clonotype was seen at least ten times. V and J are TRBV7-8 and TRBJ2-1; 9 bases map to TRBD2. Germline trimming cut 2 bases from V and 10 bases from J; bases unmatched to any gene: 18. Germline-derived CDR1 and CDR2 are SGHVS and FQNEAQ. The CDR3 extends over 18 amino acids. The CDR3 DNA reads as TGTGCCAGCAGCTTACCGCGAGTAGCGGGGGCCCGAGGCGGGGAGCAGTTCTTC. It encodes CASSLPRVAGARGGEQFF.

With regard to this clonotype: At one of its ends the junction is not consistent with the germline gene, which may arise from a read error. The chain employs TRBV2 and TRBJ1-4; unclear D gene. This CDR3 region has 14 residues. In germline, CDR1 is SNHLY, CDR2 FYNNEI. CDR3 sequence reads: CDSSRGATNEKLFF. CDR3 DNA: TGTGACAGCAGCCGGGGAGCAACTAATGAAAAACTGTTTTTT.

The sample holds many counts of this clonotype. The chain is built from TRBV12-3 or TRBV12-4 and TRBJ2-1; 9 bases match TRBD1. Unmatched junction bases numbered 11, after V lost 8 bases and J lost 6 bases. The CDR3 runs 15 residues. This chain's CDR3 is CASCRQGGFSNEQFF. The CDR3 nucleotides are TGTGCCAGCTGCCGACAGGGGGGTTTTAGCAATGAGCAGTTCTTC.

This chain connects TRBV7-9 to TRBJ2-7; unclear D gene. The CDR3 consists of 15 residues. CDR1 is SEHNR and CDR2 is FQNEAQ in the germline V gene (reference sequence). The V end lost 2 bases, the J end lost 6 bases, and 17 bases lay between the germline ends. The CDR3 region is CASSLLVGELIEQYF. The DNA of the CDR3 is TGTGCCAGCAGCTTATTGGTAGGAGAGTTGATCGAGCAGTACTTC.

This clonotype was seen a handful of times. The chain carries TRBV20-1 and TRBJ2-3; 9 bases map to TRBD2. V lost 6 bases to trimming and J lost 4 bases; unmatched junction nucleotides: 11. The germline V gene encodes CDR1 DFQATT and CDR2 SNEGSKA (reference sequence). This CDR3 region has 15 residues. DNA for the CDR3: TGCAGTGCCCCGAAGGGCGGGGGGGCCGCAGATACGCAGTATTTT. This gives the protein CSAPKGGGAADTQYF.

This chain uses TRBV7-6 with TRBJ1-1; possibly TRBD1 for D (6 bases). This CDR3 has 13 residues. Per germline, CDR1 SGHVS and CDR2 FNYEAQ. Trimming removed 2 bases at V and 3 bases at J, with 7 bases between. Here the CDR3 reads CASSLPGDTEAFF. DNA of the CDR3: TGTGCCAGCAGCTTACCAGGGGACACTGAAGCTTTCTTT.

This sequence joins TRBV12-3 or TRBV12-4 and TRBJ1-2; TRBD1 is a possible D gene (6 bases). V gave up 4 bases and J gave up 2 bases, with 14 bases separating them. The CDR3 runs to 15 residues. CDR3 region: CASSSPDRLNYGYTF. The CDR3 coding sequence is TGTGCCAGCAGTTCCCCGGACAGACTCAACTATGGCTACACCTTC.

This clonotype has a handful of counts. The V and J genes are TRBV5-5 and TRBJ2-7, with 8 bases lining up with TRBD1. V was pared by 0 bases and J by 3 bases, with 5 bases of the junction left unmatched. Germline V gene data show CDR1 as SGHKS and CDR2 as YYEKEE (reference sequence). CDR3 length: 15 residues. CDR3 in amino acids: CASSLEWTGIYEQYF. CDR3 nucleotides: TGTGCCAGCAGCTTGGAATGGACAGGGATCTACGAGCAGTACTTC.

This clonotype has a count of ten or more. The chain uses TRBV4-1 and TRBJ1-1, with 10 positions matching TRBD1. J lost 4 bases, V lost 8 bases, and 7 bases had no gene match. The CDR3 is 14 residues long. Germline CDR1 reads MGHRA; CDR2 reads YSYEKL. As DNA, the CDR3 is TGCGCCAGCCGACCGGACAGGGGGATCACTGAAGCTTTCTTT. Protein sequence: CASRPDRGITEAFF.

This clonotype has just a few counts. The gene calls are TRBV2 and TRBJ2-1, with TRBD2 matching over 10 bases. CDR3 length: 15 amino acids. Looked up from germline, CDR1 is SNHLY and CDR2 is FYNNEI. J lost 3 bases, V lost 6 bases, and 5 bases had no gene match. CDR3 loop: CASSPGTSVYNEQFF. DNA for the CDR3: TGTGCCAGCAGCCCCGGGACTAGCGTCTACAATGAGCAGTTCTTC.